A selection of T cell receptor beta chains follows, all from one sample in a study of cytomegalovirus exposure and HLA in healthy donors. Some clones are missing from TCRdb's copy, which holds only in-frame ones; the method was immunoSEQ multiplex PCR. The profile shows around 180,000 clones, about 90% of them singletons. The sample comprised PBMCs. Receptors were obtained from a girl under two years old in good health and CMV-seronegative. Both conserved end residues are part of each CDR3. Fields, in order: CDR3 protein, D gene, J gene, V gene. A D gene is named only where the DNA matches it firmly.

CDR3: CASSLAEGPYEQYF
D: -
J: TRBJ2-7
V: TRBV7-6

CDR3: CASSGGVAWLVGTDTQYF
D: -
J: TRBJ2-3
V: TRBV7-9

CDR3: CASIGGRAPDTQYF
D: -
J: TRBJ2-3
V: TRBV21-1

CDR3: CASSELVGAGYEQYF
D: -
J: TRBJ2-7
V: TRBV2

CDR3: CASSLEPGWVTDTQYF
D: -
J: TRBJ2-3
V: TRBV7-6

CDR3: CASSHQKGRLATHNEQFF
D: TRBD2
J: TRBJ2-1
V: TRBV4-1

CDR3: CASSYYRGAYEQYF
D: TRBD1
J: TRBJ2-7
V: TRBV13

CDR3: CASSQAPSGNEQFF
D: -
J: TRBJ2-1
V: TRBV4-3

CDR3: CASTDRGGEKLFF
D: TRBD1
J: TRBJ1-4
V: TRBV19

CDR3: CASSLGAGGQETQYF
D: TRBD2
J: TRBJ2-5
V: TRBV7-9

CDR3: CSVRSDRFGGYWGTGELFF
D: -
J: TRBJ2-2
V: TRBV29-1

CDR3: CASSWSWEGNTEAFF
D: -
J: TRBJ1-1
V: TRBV6-1

CDR3: CASSLERESYEQYF
D: TRBD2
J: TRBJ2-7
V: TRBV5-4

CDR3: CASSFGGNEQYF
D: -
J: TRBJ2-7
V: TRBV5-1

CDR3: CASSRGQGAYNEQFF
D: TRBD1
J: TRBJ2-1
V: TRBV5-8

CDR3: CASSRRGNEQYF
D: -
J: TRBJ2-7
V: TRBV11-2

CDR3: CASSMTGENYEQYF
D: -
J: TRBJ2-7
V: TRBV5-4

CDR3: CASSQGTSGGADTQYF
D: TRBD2
J: TRBJ2-3
V: TRBV4-2

CDR3: CASERGSLYSYEQYF
D: -
J: TRBJ2-7
V: TRBV11-1

CDR3: CASSARDRDTEAFF
D: TRBD1
J: TRBJ1-1
V: TRBV18

CDR3: CASSVYGGRGDEQFF
D: TRBD2
J: TRBJ2-1
V: TRBV9

CDR3: CASSQETPTGSYTF
D: -
J: TRBJ1-2
V: TRBV4-3

CDR3: CASSDVGTGTEAFF
D: TRBD1
J: TRBJ1-1
V: TRBV2

CDR3: CAIRPTLAPIQETQYF
D: TRBD2
J: TRBJ2-5
V: TRBV10-3

CDR3: CASSEVSGRGDTQYF
D: -
J: TRBJ2-3
V: TRBV2

CDR3: CASSLGTSGLPYEQYF
D: TRBD2
J: TRBJ2-7
V: TRBV7-2

CDR3: CASSLTRDRAFDYEQYF
D: TRBD1
J: TRBJ2-7
V: TRBV7-9

CDR3: CASSPAEGPTYEQYF
D: -
J: TRBJ2-7
V: TRBV5-6

CDR3: CASSLSQYNSPLHF
D: -
J: TRBJ1-6
V: TRBV27

CDR3: CATSRGSQETQYF
D: -
J: TRBJ2-5
V: TRBV15

CDR3: CASSLSGYNEQFF
D: -
J: TRBJ2-1
V: TRBV6-5

CDR3: CASSELAGAYNEQFF
D: TRBD2
J: TRBJ2-1
V: TRBV6-1

CDR3: CAWSWGQTRTDTQYF
D: -
J: TRBJ2-3
V: TRBV30

CDR3: CASSLVSAGTDTQYF
D: -
J: TRBJ2-3
V: TRBV5-4

CDR3: CASSEYGDYEQYF
D: -
J: TRBJ2-7
V: TRBV6-1

CDR3: CAWSELAGIYEQYF
D: TRBD2
J: TRBJ2-7
V: TRBV30

CDR3: CASSEADRVSNQPQHF
D: -
J: TRBJ1-5
V: TRBV6-1

CDR3: CATLRGRGGNTIYF
D: -
J: TRBJ1-3
V: TRBV19

CDR3: CASSRGGQETQYF
D: TRBD2
J: TRBJ2-5
V: TRBV7-2

CDR3: CAISSDTGNQPQHF
D: -
J: TRBJ1-5
V: TRBV10-3

CDR3: CASSTEITGTGVYEQYF
D: TRBD1
J: TRBJ2-7
V: TRBV9

CDR3: CASSLDGTGRNEQYF
D: -
J: TRBJ2-7
V: TRBV5-1

CDR3: CASSPTSTGELFF
D: -
J: TRBJ2-2
V: TRBV18